This T cell receptor (beta chain) was observed in a study of T cell responses to AZD1222 COVID-19 vaccine. Study-level points and caveats: With two AZD1222 doses given, Spike-specific TCR breadth and depth both rose. Regions 160-218 and 743-854 dominated among vaccine-associated CD4 TCRs spanning spike. Targets within unmutated variant regions were reportedly found for nearly half of spike-specific TCRs.

V lost 3 bases to trimming and J lost 2 bases, with 14 bases between them. Germline-derived CDR1 and CDR2 are DFQATT and SNEGSKA (reference sequence). This CDR3 is built from 14 residues. About this clone itself: Antigen unknown.

Libraries were prepared by immunoSEQ multiplex PCR; TCRdb keeps only in-frame clonotypes and omits some of them. The top ten hold approximately 4% of the sample, which has about 190,000 clones, around nine tenths seen once. The clonotype comes from an adult who received the MenACWY meningococcal vaccine as a control. The chain carries TRBV20-1 and TRBJ2-7, with D possibly being TRBD1 (6 bases). The sequencing used peripheral blood, collected 28 days after the second dose of the MenACWY control vaccine. The CDR3 reads CSASPPSGAYEQYF. The DNA for the CDR3 is TGCAGTGCTAGTCCACCCTCAGGGGCCTACGAGCAGTACTTC.